Shown below are 32 T cell receptor beta chains from a single sample sequenced in a study of blood T cell repertoires in COVID-19. Profiled with immunoSEQ multiplex PCR; TCRdb holds only in-frame clones, not every one. Of 250,000 to 350,000 clones listed, 70% to 90% are singletons. The sample consisted of PBMCs or T cells enriched from blood (not recorded which). All receptors derive from a woman aged 25-40 years who had recovered from COVID-19.

The rearrangement links TRBV7-9 to TRBJ2-5; 7 positions match TRBD1. V dropped 1 base and J dropped 1; count of bases not matched to a gene: 3. The CDR3 is made up of 15 amino acids. CDR1 SEHNR and CDR2 FQNEAQ come from the germline V gene (reference sequence). CDR3 region: CASSLDRGSQETQYF. The CDR3, as DNA: TGTGCCAGCAGCTTAGACAGGGGTTCCCAAGAGACCCAGTACTTC. Variable domain in full (rest from reference TRBV7-9 and TRBJ2-5): DTGVSQNPRHKITKRGQNVTFRCDPISEHNRLYWYRQTLGQGPEFLTYFQNEAQLEKSRLLSDRFSAERPKGSFSTLEIQRTEQGDSAMYLCASSLDRGSQETQYFGPGTRLLVL.

The V call is TRBV7-8, the J call TRBJ2-7; D might be TRBD2 (5 bases). The CDR3 length is 13 residues. Trimming stripped 2 bases from V and 4 bases from J, with 9 bases between. Germline CDR1 SGHVS, CDR2 FQNEAQ. The CDR3 DNA is TGTGCCAGCAGCTTACCAGCGGCGTACGAGCAGTACTTC. This sequence encodes CASSLPAAYEQYF.

V is TRBV4-1 and J is TRBJ2-7, with a possible D match to TRBD1 (5 bases). Trimming pared 6 bases from V and 4 bases from J, leaving 13 bases between. The CDR3 extends over 13 amino acids. The germline gives CDR1 MGHRA, CDR2 YSYEKL. The CDR3 reads CASSAGHDYEQYF. CDR3 DNA: TGCGCCAGCAGTGCTGGACACGATTACGAGCAGTACTTC.

The rearrangement uses TRBV28 and TRBJ2-3; D uncertain. CDR1 is MDHEN, CDR2 SYDVKM, per germline. This CDR3 has 14 amino acids. With 1 base removed from V and 6 bases from J, the gap between germline ends came to 11 bases. The CDR3 nucleotides are TGTGCCAGCAGTTTATTTGGCGGTTCTGATACGCAGTATTTT. Its translation: CASSLFGGSDTQYF.

This sequence joins TRBV5-1 and TRBJ2-7, with TRBD1 matching 7 bases. CDR1 and CDR2 from the germline V gene are SGHRS and YFSETQ. V shed 3 bases, J shed 5 bases, and the junction held 8 bases outside the gene matches. The CDR3 extends over 14 amino acids. This CDR3 reads CASSSDRDVNEQYF. In DNA, the CDR3 is TGCGCCAGCAGCTCCGACAGGGATGTAAACGAGCAGTACTTC. The variable domain in full, with the rest retrieved from reference TRBV5-1 and TRBJ2-7, is KAGVTQTPRYLIKTRGQQVTLSCSPISGHRSVSWYQQTPGQGLQFLFEYFSETQRNKGNFPGRFSGRQFSNSRSEMNVSTLELGDSALYLCASSSDRDVNEQYFGPGTRLTVT.

The gene calls are TRBV5-5 and TRBJ1-1, with D uncertain. CDR1 is SGHKS, CDR2 YYEKEE, per germline (reference sequence). The CDR3 runs to 15 residues. V was shortened by 6 bases and J by 5 bases, with 20 bases between the two germline ends. CDR3 DNA: TGTGCCAGCAACGACCCCCGGCGGGTGGTGACTGAAGCTTTCTTT. Protein sequence: CASNDPRRVVTEAFF.

V and J are TRBV6-5 and TRBJ1-1, with 8 bases identical to TRBD1. The CDR3 is made up of 16 amino acids. Trimming at V came to 0 bases and at J to 6 bases, leaving 9 bases not matched to a gene. Germline CDR1 MNHEY, CDR2 SVGAGI. In nucleotides, the CDR3 is TGTGCCAGCAGTTACTCCCACCCGGACAGGGACTCTGAAGCTTTCTTT. Its translation: CASSYSHPDRDSEAFF.

This sequence joins TRBV5-4 and TRBJ1-5; D gene ambiguous. V lost 0 bases, J lost 2 bases, and 6 bases lay in between. The length of the CDR3 is 14 residues. CDR1 and CDR2 (germline): SGHNT, YYREEE (reference sequence). Here the CDR3 reads CASSLGTGNQPQHF. CDR3 DNA: TGTGCCAGCAGCTTGGGAACAGGCAATCAGCCCCAGCATTTT.

The CDR3, as DNA: TGTGCTAGTGCCCTGAGTGTAACCTACGAGCAGTACTTC. Translated: CASALSVTYEQYF. This chain joins TRBV12-5 and TRBJ2-7; D gene unclear. With 7 bases removed from V and 2 bases from J, the gap between germline ends came to 12 bases. Germline V gene sequence: CDR1 LGHNT, CDR2 FRNRAP. The CDR3 totals 13 residues.

This chain connects TRBV7-8 to TRBJ1-2; 9 nucleotides agree with TRBD1. With V trimmed by 5 bases and J by 10 bases, 8 bases remained unmatched. The CDR3 totals 13 residues. The germline V gene encodes CDR1 SGHVS and CDR2 FQNEAQ. The CDR3 is CASSKGTGIVYTF. The CDR3 coding sequence is TGTGCCAGCAGCAAGGGGACAGGGATCGTCTACACCTTC.

In DNA form, the CDR3 reads TGTGCCAGCAGTTTATGGCTAGCGGGGGAAGAGACCCAGTACTTC. This translates into CASSLWLAGEETQYF. The chain links TRBV27 to TRBJ2-5; 10 bases fit TRBD2. The CDR3 loop spans 15 amino acids. The germline V gene has CDR1 MNHEY and CDR2 SMNVEV (reference sequence). Trimming cost V 1 base and J 3 bases; bases outside gene matches: 2.

The chain combines TRBV30 with TRBJ2-1, with 7 bases aligning to TRBD1. The V segment lost 7 bases and the J segment 9 bases; nucleotides outside the gene matches: 9. The CDR3 totals 12 residues. Germline values: CDR1 GTSNPN, CDR2 SVGIG (reference sequence). The DNA for the CDR3 is TGTGCCTACTCGACAGGGTCAGGTGAGCAGTTCTTC. As protein: CAYSTGSGEQFF.

The chain combines TRBV5-6 with TRBJ2-7, with a tentative D call TRBD1 (6 bases). V lost 0 bases and J lost 0, with 10 bases in between. The CDR3 spans 15 residues. Germline V lookup: CDR1 SGHDT, CDR2 YYEEEE. The CDR3 region is CASSLGTASSYEQYF. DNA for the CDR3: TGTGCCAGCAGCTTGGGGACAGCCAGCTCCTACGAGCAGTACTTC.

This sequence joins TRBV21-1 and TRBJ1-2; the D call in the table, TRBD1, was not verified against the DNA. TRBV21-1 is flagged as a pseudogene. This CDR3 contains 16 residues. CDR3 coding DNA: TGTGCCAGCAGCAAAGCGCGCAGGGATTTCTTCTATGGCTACACCTTC. Encoded protein: CASSKARRDFFYGYTF.

The chain employs TRBV13 and TRBJ1-4, with 8 bases identical to TRBD1. Germline trimming cut 3 bases from V and 0 bases from J; bases unmatched to any gene: 6. The germline V gene encodes CDR1 PRHDT and CDR2 FYEKMQ (reference sequence). This CDR3 has 17 residues. The CDR3 spells CASSLGQETSTNEKLFF. As DNA, the CDR3 is TGTGCCAGCAGCTTGGGACAGGAGACCTCAACTAATGAAAAACTGTTTTTT.

V and J are TRBV14 and TRBJ2-3, with 9 bases fitting TRBD2. V shed 4 bases and J 3 bases; nucleotides not matched to a gene: 5. The CDR3 is 15 amino acids. CDR1 and CDR2 (germline): SGHDN, FVKESK. CDR3 region: CASSPLAGLTDTQYF. Here the CDR3 DNA reads TGTGCCAGCAGCCCTCTAGCGGGGTTGACAGATACGCAGTATTTT.

The chain couples TRBV28 to TRBJ1-1; possibly TRBD1 for D (6 bases). In germline, CDR1 is MDHEN, CDR2 SYDVKM. The CDR3 is made up of 16 amino acids. Trimming removed 7 bases at V and 5 bases at J, with 23 bases between. The CDR3 is CASTLHRVVRRTEAFF. CDR3 coding DNA: TGTGCCAGCACCCTTCACAGGGTCGTCCGGAGGACTGAAGCTTTCTTT.

This chain links TRBV24-1 with TRBJ2-1, with TRBD2 identical over 16 bases. Unmatched junction bases numbered 7, after V lost 6 bases and J lost 6 bases. Germline V CDR1 and CDR2: KGHDR, SFDVKD. This CDR3 is built from 17 residues. The CDR3 sequence is CATSPAGTSGRANEQFF. CDR3 DNA sequence: TGTGCCACCAGTCCGGCAGGGACTAGCGGGAGGGCCAATGAGCAGTTCTTC.

J is TRBJ2-7 and V is TRBV11-3, with no clear D. The CDR3 totals 15 residues. Trimming cost V 1 base and J 3 bases, with 13 bases left between them. CDR1 and CDR2 from the germline V gene are SGHNT and YENEEA. For the CDR3, the DNA is TGTGCCAGCAGCTTAGGAGGCGACCTCAACTACGAGCAGTACTTC. Translated, it gives CASSLGGDLNYEQYF.

There are a few counts of this clone. An end of the junction does not agree with germline; a read error may underlie this. The rearrangement joins TRBV24-1 to TRBJ1-2, with TRBD1 matching over 10 bases. The CDR3 runs 14 residues. CDR1 and CDR2 (germline): KGHDR, SFDVKD. CDR3 residues: CATSDATGGYSYTF. In nucleotides, the CDR3 is TGTGCCACCAGTGATGCGACAGGGGGCTATAGCTACACCTTC.

J is TRBJ1-5 and V is TRBV12-3 or TRBV12-4; the D is unclear. The V gene lost 2 bases and the J gene lost 4 bases, with 6 bases spanning the gap. The CDR3 loop spans 13 amino acids. The CDR3 bases are TGTGCCAGCAGTTTAAGGGAGAATCAGCCCCAGCATTTT. It codes for CASSLRENQPQHF.

The J gene is TRBJ2-2, the V gene TRBV27; D might be TRBD2 (6 bases). The germline V gene encodes CDR1 MNHEY and CDR2 SMNVEV (reference sequence). The V end lost 3 bases, the J end lost 5 bases, and 13 bases lay between the germline ends. The CDR3 contains 15 residues. CDR3 region: CASSFDSGRTGELFF. CDR3 sequence (DNA): TGTGCCAGCAGTTTTGATAGCGGTAGAACCGGGGAGCTGTTTTTT.

V gene TRBV7-6 combines with J gene TRBJ2-1; the D gene is possibly TRBD2 (6 bases). From germline, CDR1 is SGHVS and CDR2 FNYEAQ. The V end was cut by 3 bases, the J end by 1 base, with 13 bases between. The CDR3 covers 16 residues. CDR3 nucleotide sequence: TGTGCCAGCAGCTTTTCGGGAGTGGGGTCCTACAATGAGCAGTTCTTC. Translated: CASSFSGVGSYNEQFF.

This rearrangement joins TRBV25-1 to TRBJ1-4; the D gene is possibly TRBD1 (5 bases). This CDR3 region has 18 residues. Germline CDR1 reads MGHDK; CDR2 reads SYGVNS. V was trimmed by 1 base and J by 0 bases, leaving 15 bases between them. The CDR3 bases are TGTGCCAGCAGTGAATGGGGGAGGGGCAGCCCAACTAATGAAAAACTGTTTTTT. Its protein product is CASSEWGRGSPTNEKLFF.

The chain recombines TRBV15 with TRBJ1-2, with 7 bases lining up with TRBD1. The CDR3 sequence is 15 residues long. Germline V gene sequence: CDR1 LNHNV, CDR2 YYDKDF (reference sequence). V lost 3 bases and J lost 4; bases outside the gene matches: 8. CDR3 amino acids: CATSRLGQDFYGYTF. CDR3 nucleotides: TGTGCCACCAGCAGGCTTGGACAGGACTTCTATGGCTACACCTTC.

The CDR3 coding sequence is TGTGCCAGCAGCTTAGGATCTCAAGGGGCGGCTCGGGGCTACACCTTC. Translation gives CASSLGSQGAARGYTF. The gene calls are TRBV7-9 and TRBJ1-2, with a tentative D call TRBD1 (5 bases). Trimming pared 1 base from V and 8 bases from J, leaving 20 bases between. Germline V lookup: CDR1 SEHNR, CDR2 FQNEAQ (reference sequence). The CDR3 has 16 residues.

Many counts were recorded for this clone. This sequence joins TRBV19 and TRBJ2-6; no clear D. The CDR3 has 16 residues. V was cut by 2 bases and J by 0 bases, with 8 bases left in between. Germline loops: CDR1 LNHDA, CDR2 SQIVND (reference sequence). This CDR3 reads CASSIRHISGANVLTF. DNA of the CDR3: TGTGCCAGTAGTATACGACATATCTCTGGGGCCAACGTCCTGACTTTC.

This clone was recorded a few times. This sequence joins TRBV3-1 (or the pseudogene TRBV3-2) and TRBJ1-5; no definite D call. CDR1 LGHDT and CDR2 YNNKEL come from the germline V gene (reference sequence). V was trimmed by 6 bases and J by 1 base, leaving 10 bases between them. This CDR3 is 14 amino acids long. The CDR3 region has the DNA TGTGCCAGCAGTCATCAGATCAGCAATCAGCCCCAGCATTTT. Translation: CASSHQISNQPQHF.

In DNA, the CDR3 is TGTGCCAGCACCTCGGACAGAGGGAATGAGCAGTTCTTC. It yields the protein CASTSDRGNEQFF. This chain links TRBV2 with TRBJ2-1; tentative D call: TRBD1 (6 bases). V was cut by 7 bases and J by 7 bases, with 14 bases left in between. The CDR3 loop spans 13 amino acids. CDR1 and CDR2 (germline): SNHLY, FYNNEI.

This chain links TRBV7-2 with TRBJ2-3, with 13 nucleotides matching TRBD2. Germline-derived CDR1 and CDR2 are SGHTA and FQGNSA. CDR3 length equals 16 residues. Germline trimming cut 5 bases from V and 5 bases from J; bases unmatched to any gene: 7. CDR3 protein: CASSVRLAGGRDTQYF. In DNA, the CDR3 is TGTGCCAGCAGCGTCCGACTAGCGGGGGGAAGAGATACGCAGTATTTT.

The V and J genes are TRBV21-1 and TRBJ1-2; the DNA was not compared with TRBD1, the D call given in the table. TRBV21-1 is labeled a pseudogene. CDR3 length equals 18 residues. CDR3 nucleotides: TGTGCCGTCGTTTTTACTACTGGACAGGACAGACCAAACTATGGCTACACCTTC. It codes for CAVVFTTGQDRPNYGYTF.

The CDR3 loop is CASSPTTSGGGETQYF. The DNA for the CDR3 is TGTGCCAGCTCACCGACGACTAGCGGGGGCGGGGAGACCCAGTACTTC. The chain links TRBV18 to TRBJ2-5; 12 nucleotides agree with TRBD2. CDR1 and CDR2 from the germline V gene are KGHSH and LQKENI. The CDR3 is 16 residues long. J lost 5 bases, V lost 3 bases, and 7 bases had no gene match.